This TCR beta chain is drawn from a study of T cell changes during pregnancy in multiple sclerosis. The repertoire was sequenced with immunoSEQ multiplex PCR; TCRdb's copy has only in-frame clones and lacks some. The sample shows approximately 130,000 clones, about 93% of them seen only once. Sequenced material: peripheral blood, taken before pregnancy. This receptor was identified in a female donor with multiple sclerosis, enrolled in a pregnancy study.

CDR3 region: CASSLPTTGADTQYF. DNA of the CDR3: TGTGCCAGCAGCTTGCCCACGACAGGGGCAGATACGCAGTATTTT. V and J are TRBV5-4 and TRBJ2-3; 8 nucleotides align to TRBD1. The trim removed 1 base at V and 4 bases at J, leaving 5 bases unmatched. CDR3 length equals 15 residues. CDR1 and CDR2 (germline): SGHNT, YYREEE (reference sequence).